The rows below give T cell receptor beta chains drawn from one sample of a study of cytomegalovirus exposure and HLA in healthy donors. Profiled with immunoSEQ multiplex PCR; TCRdb holds only in-frame clones, not every one. The sample table includes some 110,000 clones. Sequenced input: PBMCs. The receptors were gathered from a man younger than 35 in good health and CMV-seronegative. Both conserved end residues are part of each CDR3. D genes are given only for firm matches.

v_gene	d_gene	j_gene	CDR3aa	CDR3nt
TRBV28	TRBD2	TRBJ2-7	CASRPGLAGANYEQYF	TGTGCCAGCAGACCTGGACTAGCGGGGGCAAACTACGAGCAGTACTTC
TRBV6-1	TRBD1	TRBJ2-3	CASSELSRGHRDTQYF	TGTGCCAGCAGTGAACTCAGCAGGGGGCATAGGGATACGCAGTATTTT
TRBV5-1	TRBD2	TRBJ2-2	CASSAAGGDTGELFF	TGCGCCAGCAGCGCAGCGGGAGGAGACACCGGGGAGCTGTTTTTT
TRBV6-1	TRBD2	TRBJ2-7	CASRTGTSGRYEQYF	TGTGCCAGCAGAACTGGGACTAGCGGGAGGTACGAGCAGTACTTC
TRBV27	NA	TRBJ2-7	CASSLLGASYEQYF	TGTGCCAGCAGTCTCTTGGGGGCATCCTACGAGCAGTACTTC
TRBV1	NA	TRBJ2-1	CTSIWTDGEQFF	TGCACCAGCATTTGGACTGACGGGGAGCAGTTCTTC
TRBV7-9	NA	TRBJ1-2	CASSSDLRRQGQNYGYTF	TGTGCCAGCAGCTCCGACCTGCGGCGTCAGGGGCAGAACTATGGCTACACCTTC
TRBV19	TRBD2	TRBJ2-5	CASSIAPSAGGETQYF	TGTGCCAGTAGTATAGCTCCCTCAGCGGGAGGAGAGACCCAGTACTTC
TRBV30	NA	TRBJ1-3	CAWARGGQGNTIYF	TGTGCCTGGGCCCGGGGGGGACAAGGAAACACCATATATTTT
TRBV11-2	NA	TRBJ2-2	CASSSRAFGKVDTGELFF	TGTGCCAGCAGTTCCCGAGCTTTCGGGAAGGTTGACACCGGGGAGCTGTTTTTT
TRBV7-8	TRBD1	TRBJ1-2	CASSLGIRTGGYGYTF	TGTGCCAGCAGCTTAGGTATCCGGACAGGGGGCTATGGCTACACCTTC
TRBV18	NA	TRBJ1-2	CASSDTGSRDGYTF	TGTGCCAGCTCGGACACAGGGTCTCGCGATGGCTACACCTTC
TRBV19	TRBD1	TRBJ1-2	CASSDRGQGYGYTF	TGTGCCAGTAGCGACAGGGGGCAGGGGTATGGCTACACCTTC
TRBV18	TRBD1	TRBJ1-5	CASSPTNRGTYNQPQHF	TGTGCCAGCTCACCAACCAACAGGGGGACCTACAATCAGCCCCAGCATTTT
TRBV6-1	NA	TRBJ2-3	CASHLSTDTQYF	TGTGCCAGTCACTTGAGCACAGATACGCAGTATTTT
TRBV30	NA	TRBJ2-3	CAWSVRAGNADTQYF	TGTGCCTGGAGTGTTAGGGCAGGGAACGCAGATACGCAGTATTTT
TRBV28	NA	TRBJ1-1	CASSFSTEMNTEAFF	TGTGCCAGCAGTTTCTCGACAGAAATGAACACTGAAGCTTTCTTT
TRBV4-1	NA	TRBJ2-4	CASSQAHSSLVKNIQYF	TGCGCCAGCAGCCAAGCTCACAGTTCTCTTGTGAAAAACATTCAGTACTTC
TRBV30	NA	TRBJ1-5	CAASGESASQPQHF	TGTGCCGCTTCGGGGGAGTCCGCGAGTCAGCCCCAGCATTTT
TRBV18	NA	TRBJ1-1	CASRSTDLEAFF	TGTGCCAGCCGATCGACAGATTTAGAAGCTTTCTTT
TRBV5-1	TRBD1	TRBJ2-3	CASTLWGTDTDTQYF	TGCGCCAGCACCCTATGGGGGACAGACACAGATACGCAGTATTTT
TRBV11-3	TRBD1	TRBJ1-1	CASSLGQGTTEAFF	TGTGCCAGCAGCCTCGGACAGGGAACTACTGAAGCTTTCTTT
TRBV4-2	NA	TRBJ2-5	CASSQEQWGSGTQYF	TGTGCCAGCAGCCAAGAACAATGGGGCTCGGGGACCCAGTACTTC
TRBV10-2	TRBD1	TRBJ2-7	CASSPGQGFEQYF	TGCGCCAGCAGCCCGGGACAGGGGTTCGAGCAGTACTTC
TRBV29-1	NA	TRBJ2-7	CSVRVGVLAYEQYF	TGCAGCGTCCGCGTGGGCGTCCTCGCCTACGAGCAGTACTTC
TRBV18	NA	TRBJ1-6	CASSPRAANSPLHF	TGTGCCAGCTCACCACGGGCAGCTAATTCACCCCTCCACTTT
TRBV7-9	NA	TRBJ1-4	CASSQRQENEKLFF	TGTGCCAGCAGCCAGAGACAGGAAAATGAAAAACTGTTTTTT
TRBV4-1	NA	TRBJ1-5	CASSQVQGGNQPQHF	TGCGCCAGCAGCCAAGTACAGGGTGGCAATCAGCCCCAGCATTTT
TRBV10-3	TRBD1	TRBJ2-5	CAISESRLDRGRIETQYF	TGTGCCATCAGTGAGTCTCGTTTGGACAGGGGGCGTATAGAGACCCAGTACTTC
TRBV4-1	TRBD1	TRBJ1-5	CASSQDGGEGANQPQHF	TGCGCCAGCAGCCAAGATGGTGGAGAGGGGGCTAATCAGCCCCAGCATTTT
TRBV4-2	TRBD1	TRBJ1-1	CASSQADRGRDTEAFF	TGTGCCAGCAGCCAAGCCGACAGGGGGCGCGACACTGAAGCTTTCTTT
TRBV28	NA	TRBJ1-4	CASSHNEKLFF	TGTGCCAGCAGTCATAATGAAAAACTGTTTTTT
TRBV7-9	TRBD1	TRBJ1-5	CASSSGTGGSQPQHF	TGTGCCAGCAGCTCCGGGACAGGGGGCAGTCAGCCCCAGCATTTT
TRBV5-6	NA	TRBJ1-2	CASSSGPGAYGYTF	TGTGCCAGCAGCTCAGGCCCAGGGGCCTATGGCTACACCTTC
TRBV29-1	NA	TRBJ1-2	CSVEGQNREYYGYTF	TGCAGCGTTGAGGGGCAGAACAGGGAATACTATGGCTACACCTTC
TRBV9	TRBD2	TRBJ2-1	CASSPGTSGLSYNEQFF	TGTGCCAGCAGCCCCGGGACTAGCGGGCTGAGCTACAATGAGCAGTTCTTC
TRBV7-3	NA	TRBJ1-5	CASSSFRGNQPQHF	TGTGCCAGCAGCTCCTTTAGGGGGAATCAGCCCCAGCATTTT
TRBV19	NA	TRBJ2-2	CASRTDRVSGELFF	TGTGCCAGTAGGACAGATCGAGTTTCCGGGGAGCTGTTTTTT
TRBV7-8	NA	TRBJ2-7	CASSHPEGEQYF	TGTGCCAGCAGCCACCCGGAGGGCGAGCAGTACTTC
TRBV25-1	NA	TRBJ2-7	CASSASGIVFYEQYF	TGTGCCAGCAGTGCGTCCGGGATTGTATTCTACGAGCAGTACTTC
TRBV9	NA	TRBJ1-1	CASSVGGSGEAFF	TGTGCCAGCAGCGTAGGAGGGAGTGGTGAAGCTTTCTTT
TRBV19	NA	TRBJ2-7	CASRERAGYEQYF	TGTGCCAGTAGAGAGAGGGCGGGCTACGAGCAGTACTTC
TRBV19	NA	TRBJ1-2	CASSIAPRGNYGYTF	TGTGCCAGTAGTATTGCACCAAGGGGCAACTATGGCTACACCTTC
TRBV5-1	TRBD2	TRBJ2-1	CASSLGTSRNEQFF	TGCGCCAGCAGCTTGGGGACTAGCCGCAATGAGCAGTTCTTC
TRBV7-8	NA	TRBJ1-5	CASSLERTTRAAHQPQHF	TGTGCCAGCAGCTTAGAACGCACGACGAGGGCGGCACACCAGCCCCAGCATTTT
TRBV4-1	NA	TRBJ2-3	CASSQDRQSTDTQYF	TGCGCCAGCAGCCAAGATCGACAAAGCACAGATACGCAGTATTTT
TRBV5-1	NA	TRBJ2-2	CASSQRIDNTGELFF	TGCGCCAGCAGCCAGAGGATCGACAACACCGGGGAGCTGTTTTTT
TRBV9	TRBD2	TRBJ2-7	CARPGLAAPEQYF	TGTGCCAGACCGGGACTAGCGGCACCCGAGCAGTACTTC
TRBV19	TRBD2	TRBJ2-7	CASSNRTSGRYEQYF	TGTGCCAGTAGTAACCGGACTAGCGGGAGGTACGAGCAGTACTTC
TRBV2	TRBD2	TRBJ2-3	CASIRGGNTDTQYF	TGTGCCAGCATTCGGGGGGGCAACACAGATACGCAGTATTTT
TRBV9	NA	TRBJ2-4	CASSPLLGARNIQYF	TGTGCCAGCAGCCCTTTATTGGGGGCCAGAAACATTCAGTACTTC
TRBV28	TRBD1	TRBJ1-1	CASRPTGGNTEAFF	TGTGCCAGCAGACCGACAGGGGGGAACACTGAAGCTTTCTTT
TRBV28	NA	TRBJ1-5	CAGGGNQPQHF	TGTGCTGGGGGGGGTAATCAGCCCCAGCATTTT
TRBV5-1	TRBD1	TRBJ2-1	CVSSPGQGNEQFF	TGCGTCAGCAGCCCCGGACAGGGGAATGAGCAGTTCTTC